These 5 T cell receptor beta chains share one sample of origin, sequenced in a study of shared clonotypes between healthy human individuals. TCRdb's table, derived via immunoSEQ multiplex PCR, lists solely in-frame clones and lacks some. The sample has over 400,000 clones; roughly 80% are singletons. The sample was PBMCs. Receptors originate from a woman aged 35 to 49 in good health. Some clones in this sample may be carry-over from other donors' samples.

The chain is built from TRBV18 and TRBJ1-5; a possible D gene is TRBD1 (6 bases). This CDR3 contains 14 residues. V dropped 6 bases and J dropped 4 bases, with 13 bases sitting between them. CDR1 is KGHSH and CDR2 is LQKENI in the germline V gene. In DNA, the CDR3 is TGTGCCAGCTCCATGCAGGGGAATAATCAGCCCCAGCATTTT. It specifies CASSMQGNNQPQHF.

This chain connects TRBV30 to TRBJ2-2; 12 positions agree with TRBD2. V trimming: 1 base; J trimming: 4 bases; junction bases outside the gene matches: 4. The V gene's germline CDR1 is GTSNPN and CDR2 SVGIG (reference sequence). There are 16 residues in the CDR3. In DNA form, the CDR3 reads TGTGCCTGGAGTGGACTAGCGGGAGAGATCACCGGGGAGCTGTTTTTT. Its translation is CAWSGLAGEITGELFF.

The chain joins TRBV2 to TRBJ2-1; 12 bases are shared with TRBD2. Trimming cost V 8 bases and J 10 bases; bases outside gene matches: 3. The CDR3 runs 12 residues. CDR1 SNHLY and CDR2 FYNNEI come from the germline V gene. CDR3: CASGLAGSEQFF. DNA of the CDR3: TGTGCCAGCGGACTAGCGGGATCGGAGCAGTTCTTC.

CDR3 sequence: CASSPDYEQYF. CDR3 coding DNA: TGTGCCAGCAGCCCAGACTACGAGCAGTACTTC. The rearrangement links TRBV7-8 to TRBJ2-7; D is uncertain. The germline CDR1 and CDR2 sequences are SGHVS and FQNEAQ. CDR3 size: 11 residues. Trimming pared 5 bases from V and 3 bases from J, leaving 5 bases between. Supplemented by reference TRBV7-8 and TRBJ2-7, the full variable domain reads GAGVSQSPRYKVAKRGQDVALRCDPISGHVSLFWYQQALGQGPEFLTYFQNEAQLDKSGLPSDRFFAERPEGSVSTLKIQRTQQEDSAVYLCASSPDYEQYFGPGTRLTVT.

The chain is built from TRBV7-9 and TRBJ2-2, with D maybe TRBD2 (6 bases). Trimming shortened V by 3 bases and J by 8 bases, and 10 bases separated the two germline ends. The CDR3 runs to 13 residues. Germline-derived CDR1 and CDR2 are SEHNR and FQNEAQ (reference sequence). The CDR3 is CASSFHGSGELFF. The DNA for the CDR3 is TGTGCCAGCAGCTTCCACGGGAGTGGGGAGCTGTTTTTT.